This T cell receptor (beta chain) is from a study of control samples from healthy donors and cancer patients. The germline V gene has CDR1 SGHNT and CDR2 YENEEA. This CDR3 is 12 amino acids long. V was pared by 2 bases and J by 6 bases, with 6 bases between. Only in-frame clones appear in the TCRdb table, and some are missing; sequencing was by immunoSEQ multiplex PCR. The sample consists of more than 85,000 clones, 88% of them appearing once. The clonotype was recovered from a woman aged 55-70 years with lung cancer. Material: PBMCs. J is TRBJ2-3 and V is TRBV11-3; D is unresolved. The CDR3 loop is CASSLLGDTQYF. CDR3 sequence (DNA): TGTGCCAGCAGCTTATTGGGGGATACGCAGTATTTT.